Below, 6 T cell receptor beta chains from the same sample are listed, as sequenced in a study of regulatory T cells in long-lasting Graves disease. To make TCR beta libraries, researchers used iRepertoire HTBI primers and Arm-PCR of CDR3 regions. TCRdb reprocessed the multiplex PCR reads via MiXCR and lists one record per CDR3 protein. The data hold almost 450,000 distinct CDR3 sequences, with about 15% observed a single time. Noted time point: newly diagnosed GD, antithyroid drugs for less than 3 months. From PBMCs, RNA was extracted and then used to make the TCR library. These data were likewise used in another study, on T cells in Graves' hyperthyroidism and ophthalmopathy.

This material consisted of peripheral blood mononuclear cells (PBMCs), taken at new diagnosis, from a patient treated with antithyroid drugs. Receptors originate from a woman in her twenties or thirties with Graves disease.

This clonotype was observed a handful of times. This rearrangement joins TRBV20-1 to TRBJ1-5; D is unclear. The V end was cut by 5 bases, the J end by 9 bases, with 11 bases between. This CDR3 is built from 11 residues. Germline-derived CDR1 and CDR2 are DFQATT and SNEGSKA (reference sequence). This CDR3 reads CSAGDEWPQHF. The CDR3 region has the DNA TGCAGTGCTGGGGATGAGTGGCCCCAGCATTTT.

This chain uses TRBV2 with TRBJ2-3; D is ambiguous. The DNA end is a closer match to TRBJ2-7, so the J assignment may be wrong. The CDR3 covers 11 residues. Looked up from germline, CDR1 is SNHLY and CDR2 is FYNNEI. The CDR3 bases are TGTGCCAGCAATCTGGCCGGGGAGCAGTACTTC. Translated: CASNLAGEQYF.

Many counts were recorded for this clonotype. This chain links TRBV2 with TRBJ2-2; 12 positions agree with TRBD2. V shed 2 bases, J shed 4 bases, and the junction held 5 bases outside the gene matches. The CDR3 loop spans 17 amino acids. Germline lookup yields CDR1 SNHLY and CDR2 FYNNEI. The CDR3 nucleotides read TGTGCCAGCAGTGAATCTCCGGGACTAGCGGGCACCGGGGAGCTGTTTTTT. Protein: CASSESPGLAGTGELFF.

This clonotype showed up many times. The rearrangement uses TRBV12-3 or TRBV12-4 and TRBJ2-7; D might be TRBD1 or TRBD2, each matching 5 bases. V was pared by 2 bases and J by 0 bases, with 11 bases between. The CDR3 runs to 15 residues. The CDR3 region is CASSLRQGVSYEQYF. CDR3 nucleotide sequence: TGTGCCAGCAGTTTAAGGCAGGGAGTCTCCTACGAGCAGTACTTC.

The V and J genes are TRBV29-1 and TRBJ2-1; D remains ambiguous. This CDR3 is 16 amino acids long. CDR1 and CDR2 from the germline V gene are SQVTM and ANQGSEA. The V and J ends lost 0 bases and 0 bases respectively, with 12 bases between them. The CDR3 spells CSVEDRSSSSYNEQFF. The CDR3 nucleotides are TGCAGCGTTGAAGATCGATCGTCTAGCTCCTACAATGAGCAGTTCTTC.

This clonotype has ten or more counts. The CDR3: CASSSDGRPYEQYF. The CDR3 DNA reads TGTGCCAGCAGTTCGGACGGCCGACCCTACGAGCAGTACTTC. The rearrangement uses TRBV6-5 and TRBJ2-7; D remains ambiguous. V lost 4 bases to trimming and J lost 2 bases, with 12 bases between them. Germline V gene sequence: CDR1 MNHEY, CDR2 SVGAGI. The CDR3 length is 14 residues.